The clone carrying this T cell receptor (beta chain) was observed a handful of times. This entry belongs to a study of identical twins. Looked up from germline, CDR1 is MNHEY and CDR2 is SVGAGI. The germline V and J ends were trimmed by 0 bases and 3 bases, with 14 bases remaining between them. The CDR3 loop spans 16 amino acids. Each CDR3 protein gets one entry after TCRdb re-called the 5' RACE reads with MiXCR. The data show hundreds of thousands of distinct CDR3 sequences, with 20% to 25% seen just once and 0.48% held by the top ten. This sample was also put to use in a study of yellow fever vaccine responses in identical twins.

V is TRBV6-5 and J is TRBJ1-1; TRBD1 is a possible D gene (5 bases). Source material: CD4+ T cells sorted from blood. This receptor was obtained from a woman aged 18 to 35 in good health. The DNA of the CDR3 is TGTGCCAGCAGTTACTCACAGGCTCCCCCCGACACTGAAGCTTTCTTT. Its translation: CASSYSQAPPDTEAFF.